This TCR beta chain was sequenced for a study of shared clonotypes between healthy human individuals. Study in general: Aged 18 to 49, the donors were a couple of women and three men.

Naive CD8 cells lacked CD45RO and underwent positive selection for CCR7, leaving out terminally differentiated effector memory CD45RA+ cells. Method: immunoSEQ multiplex PCR; TCRdb's copy keeps in-frame clones and lacks some. The table lists some 2 million clones, about 95% of them singletons. This receptor was identified in a man in his late teens or twenties in good health. The sequenced sample consisted of naive CD8+ T cells sorted from blood.

CDR3 in amino acids: CASSLYGRGPYEQYF. As DNA, the CDR3 is TGTGCCAGCAGTTTATATGGCAGGGGGCCCTACGAGCAGTACTTC. The genes are TRBV27 and TRBJ2-7; TRBD1 matches 8 bases. The CDR3 has 15 residues. CDR1 MNHEY and CDR2 SMNVEV come from the germline V gene (reference sequence). V was pared by 1 base and J by 2 bases, with 4 bases of the junction left unmatched.